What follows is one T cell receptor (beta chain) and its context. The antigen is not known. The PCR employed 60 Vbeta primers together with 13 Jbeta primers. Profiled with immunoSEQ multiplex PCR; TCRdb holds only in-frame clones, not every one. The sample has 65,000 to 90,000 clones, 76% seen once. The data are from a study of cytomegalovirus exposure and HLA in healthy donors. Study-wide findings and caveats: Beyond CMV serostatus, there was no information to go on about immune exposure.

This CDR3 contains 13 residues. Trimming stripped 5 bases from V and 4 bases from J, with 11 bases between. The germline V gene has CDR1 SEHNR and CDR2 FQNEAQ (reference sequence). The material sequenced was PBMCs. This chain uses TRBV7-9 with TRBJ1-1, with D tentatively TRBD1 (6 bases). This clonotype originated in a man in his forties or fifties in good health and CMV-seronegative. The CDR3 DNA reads TGTGCCAGCAGCCCACCGGACAGCACTGAAGCTTTCTTT. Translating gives CASSPPDSTEAFF.